This T cell receptor beta chain is drawn from a study of blood T cell repertoires in COVID-19. Self-reported history from a screening survey and questionnaire set each donor's cohort. Two negative PCRs, clearance, or symptom resolution characterized the recovered Cohort 3 donors. Per the study methods: It was from reference gene primer amplification that nucleated cell counts were estimated. TCRdb's table, derived via immunoSEQ multiplex PCR, lists solely in-frame clones and lacks some. V, J and clone size are those of that table, while D and trimming were read from the DNA. The repertoire has more than 250,000 clones, 87% of them found once; the top ten carry about 6%. The CDR3 totals 13 residues. Germline-derived CDR1 and CDR2 are SEHNR and FQNEAQ (reference sequence). V gave up 4 bases and J gave up 11 bases, with 17 bases separating them.

The chain uses TRBV7-9 and TRBJ1-1; D may be TRBD1 (6 bases). The source is a woman in her forties who had recovered from COVID-19. Sample: PBMCs or T cells enriched from blood (not recorded which). The CDR3 region has the DNA TGTGCCAGCAGCTCCTCAGGGGCCGACTTGGCTTTCTTT. As protein: CASSSSGADLAFF.